The sequence of this T cell receptor beta chain was determined in a study of blood T cell repertoires in COVID-19. Overall study: There were acute and convalescent COVID-19 samples, and they came from the United States, Italy and Spain. PBMCs, B-cell-depleted T cells, or T cells were the source of the cDNA or gDNA that made up the material.

CDR3 length: 14 amino acids. V shed 2 bases and J shed 3 bases, with 14 bases lying between them. CDR1 and CDR2 (germline): GTSNPN, SVGIG (reference sequence). Authors' methods: Nucleated cell counts were estimated from reference gene primer amplification. Clones were read by immunoSEQ multiplex PCR, and TCRdb kept only the in-frame ones, dropping some. V, J and clone size were drawn from that table, and D and trimming were deduced from the DNA. This table holds about 39,000 clones, approximately 80% found once. This clone has just a few counts. The source is a man in his sixties in a cohort sampled during active COVID-19. The chain combines TRBV30 with TRBJ2-7; D is unclear. The source material was peripheral blood. The DNA of the CDR3 is TGTGCCTGGAGTCCCTCAGAAGTTTTCTACGAGCAGTACTTC. It translates to CAWSPSEVFYEQYF. The complete variable domain, with remaining parts taken from reference TRBV30 and TRBJ2-7, reads SQTIHQWPATLVQPVGSPLSLECTVEGTSNPNLYWYRQAAGRGLQLLFYSVGIGQISSEVPQNLSASRPQDRQFILSSKKLLLSDSGFYLCAWSPSEVFYEQYFGPGTRLTVT.